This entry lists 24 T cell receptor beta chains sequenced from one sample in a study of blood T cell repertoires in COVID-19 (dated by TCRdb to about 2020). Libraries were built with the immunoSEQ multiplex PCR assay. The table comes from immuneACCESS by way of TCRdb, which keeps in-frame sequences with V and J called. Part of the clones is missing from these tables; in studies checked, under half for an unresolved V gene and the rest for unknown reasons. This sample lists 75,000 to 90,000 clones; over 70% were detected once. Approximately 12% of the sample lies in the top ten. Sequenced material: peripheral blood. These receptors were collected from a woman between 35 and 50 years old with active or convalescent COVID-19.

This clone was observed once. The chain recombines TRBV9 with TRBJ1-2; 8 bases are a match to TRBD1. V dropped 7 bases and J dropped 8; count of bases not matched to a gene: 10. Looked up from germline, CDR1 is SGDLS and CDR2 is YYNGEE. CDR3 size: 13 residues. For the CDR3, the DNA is TGTGCCAGCCGAGGGACAGGACCCTTGGGCTACACCTTC. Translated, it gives CASRGTGPLGYTF.

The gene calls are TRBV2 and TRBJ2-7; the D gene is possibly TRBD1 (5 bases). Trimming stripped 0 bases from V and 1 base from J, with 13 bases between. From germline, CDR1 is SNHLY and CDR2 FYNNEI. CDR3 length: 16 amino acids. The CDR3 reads CASSEASAGYSYEQYF. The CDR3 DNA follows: TGTGCCAGCAGTGAAGCCTCTGCAGGGTATTCCTACGAGCAGTACTTC.

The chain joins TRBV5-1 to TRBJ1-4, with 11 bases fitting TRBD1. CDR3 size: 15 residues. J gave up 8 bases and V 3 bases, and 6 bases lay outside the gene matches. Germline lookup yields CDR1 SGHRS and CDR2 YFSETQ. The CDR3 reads CASSWTGGRGEKLFF. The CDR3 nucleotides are TGCGCCAGCAGCTGGACAGGGGGCCGCGGGGAAAAACTGTTTTTT.

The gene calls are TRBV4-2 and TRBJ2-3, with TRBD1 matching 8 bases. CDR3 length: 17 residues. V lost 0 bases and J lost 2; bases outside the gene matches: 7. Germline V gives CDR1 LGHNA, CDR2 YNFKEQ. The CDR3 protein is CASSQDRGQVITDTQYF. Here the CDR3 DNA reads TGTGCCAGCAGCCAAGATCGGGGACAGGTCATCACAGATACGCAGTATTTT.

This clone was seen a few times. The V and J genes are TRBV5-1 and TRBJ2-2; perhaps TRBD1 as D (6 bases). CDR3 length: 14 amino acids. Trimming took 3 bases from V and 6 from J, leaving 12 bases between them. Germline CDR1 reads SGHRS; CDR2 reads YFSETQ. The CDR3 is CASSSSTGSGELFF. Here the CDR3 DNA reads TGCGCCAGCAGCTCTTCCACAGGGTCCGGGGAGCTGTTTTTT.

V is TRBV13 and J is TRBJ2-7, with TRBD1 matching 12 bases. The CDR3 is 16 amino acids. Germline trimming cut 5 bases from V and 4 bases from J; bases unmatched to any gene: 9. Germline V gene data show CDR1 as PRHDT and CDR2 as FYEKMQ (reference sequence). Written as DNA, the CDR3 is TGTGCCAGCAGCCCCCGGGACAGGGGGCGAGGATACGAGCAGTACTTC. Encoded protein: CASSPRDRGRGYEQYF. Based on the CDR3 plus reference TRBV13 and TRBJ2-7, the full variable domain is AAGVIQSPRHLIKEKRETATLKCYPIPRHDTVYWYQQGPGQDPQFLISFYEKMQSDKGSIPDRFSAQQFSDYHSELNMSSLELGDSALYFCASSPRDRGRGYEQYFGPGTRLTVT.

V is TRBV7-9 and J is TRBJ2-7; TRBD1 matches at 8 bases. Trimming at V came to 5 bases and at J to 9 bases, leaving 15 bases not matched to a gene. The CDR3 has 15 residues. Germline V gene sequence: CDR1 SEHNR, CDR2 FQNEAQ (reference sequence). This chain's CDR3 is CASSPGTGKPTRQYF. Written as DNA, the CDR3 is TGTGCCAGCAGCCCGGGGACAGGCAAGCCCACGCGGCAGTACTTC.

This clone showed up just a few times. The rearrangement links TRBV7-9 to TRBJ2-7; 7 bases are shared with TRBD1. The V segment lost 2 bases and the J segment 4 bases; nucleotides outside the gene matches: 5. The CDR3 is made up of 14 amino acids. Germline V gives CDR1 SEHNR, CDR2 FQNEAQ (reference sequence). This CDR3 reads CASSLMAGGYEQYF. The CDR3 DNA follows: TGTGCCAGCAGCTTAATGGCAGGGGGATACGAGCAGTACTTC.

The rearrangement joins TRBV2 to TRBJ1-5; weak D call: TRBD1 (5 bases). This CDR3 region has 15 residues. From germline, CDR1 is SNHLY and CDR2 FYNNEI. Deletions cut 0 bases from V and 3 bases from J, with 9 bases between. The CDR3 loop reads CASSEAHRPNQPQHF. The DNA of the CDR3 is TGTGCCAGCAGTGAAGCCCACAGGCCCAATCAGCCCCAGCATTTT.

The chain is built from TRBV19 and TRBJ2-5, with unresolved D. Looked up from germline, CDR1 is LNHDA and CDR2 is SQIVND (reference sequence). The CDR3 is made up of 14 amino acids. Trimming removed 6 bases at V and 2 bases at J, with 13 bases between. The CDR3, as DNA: TGTGCCAGTAGATCTTTAGATTATCAAGAGACCCAGTACTTC. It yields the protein CASRSLDYQETQYF.

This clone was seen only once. The CDR3: CASSQVTGATNEKLFF. Written as DNA, the CDR3 is TGTGCCAGCAGCCAAGTAACCGGGGCAACTAATGAAAAACTGTTTTTT. V gene TRBV14 combines with J gene TRBJ1-4; D is undetermined. The germline V gene has CDR1 SGHDN and CDR2 FVKESK. The CDR3 runs to 16 residues. The V and J ends lost 1 base and 0 bases respectively, with 9 bases between them.

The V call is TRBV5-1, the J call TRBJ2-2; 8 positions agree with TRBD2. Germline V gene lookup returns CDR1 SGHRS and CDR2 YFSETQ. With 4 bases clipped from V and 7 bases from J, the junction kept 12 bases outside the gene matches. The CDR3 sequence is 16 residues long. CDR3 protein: CASSSPPGGRIGELFF. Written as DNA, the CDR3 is TGCGCCAGCAGCAGCCCCCCAGGCGGGAGGATCGGGGAGCTGTTTTTT.

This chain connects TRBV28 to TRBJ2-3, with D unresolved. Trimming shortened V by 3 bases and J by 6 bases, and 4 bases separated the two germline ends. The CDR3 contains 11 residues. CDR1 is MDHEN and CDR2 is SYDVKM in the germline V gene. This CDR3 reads CASSFYDTQYF. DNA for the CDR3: TGTGCCAGCAGTTTCTACGATACGCAGTATTTT.

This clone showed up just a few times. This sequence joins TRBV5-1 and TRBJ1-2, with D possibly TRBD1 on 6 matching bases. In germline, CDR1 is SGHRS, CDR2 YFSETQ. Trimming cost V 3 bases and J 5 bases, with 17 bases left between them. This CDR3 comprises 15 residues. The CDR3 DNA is TGCGCCAGCAGCTCGACCGACAGGCTGCCTTATGGCTACACCTTC. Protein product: CASSSTDRLPYGYTF.

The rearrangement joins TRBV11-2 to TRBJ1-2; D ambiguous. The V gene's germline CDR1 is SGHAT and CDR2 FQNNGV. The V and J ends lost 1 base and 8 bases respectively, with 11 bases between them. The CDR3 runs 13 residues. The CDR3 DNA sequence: TGTGCCAGCAGCTTAGTTACCCACCGGGGCTACACCTTC. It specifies CASSLVTHRGYTF.

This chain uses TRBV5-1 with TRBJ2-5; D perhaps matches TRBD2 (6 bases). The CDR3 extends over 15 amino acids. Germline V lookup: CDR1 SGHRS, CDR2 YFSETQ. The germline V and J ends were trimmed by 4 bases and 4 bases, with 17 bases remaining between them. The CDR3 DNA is TGCGCCAGCAGCACTAGTGGGGGGAGTTCAGAGACCCAGTACTTC. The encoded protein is CASSTSGGSSETQYF.

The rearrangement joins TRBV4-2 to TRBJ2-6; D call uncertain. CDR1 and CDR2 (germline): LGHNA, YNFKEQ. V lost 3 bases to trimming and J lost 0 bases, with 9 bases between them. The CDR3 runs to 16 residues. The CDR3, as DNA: TGTGCCAGCAGCCATCGAGGCGGCTCTGGGGCCAACGTCCTGACTTTC. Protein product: CASSHRGGSGANVLTF.

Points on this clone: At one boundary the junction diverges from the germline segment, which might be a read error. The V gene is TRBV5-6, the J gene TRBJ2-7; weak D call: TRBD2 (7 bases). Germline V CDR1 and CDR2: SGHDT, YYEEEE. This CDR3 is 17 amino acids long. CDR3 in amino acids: CASSLMGGAAGSYEQYF. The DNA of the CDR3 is TGCGCCAGCAGCTTGATGGGGGGGGCGGCGGGCTCTTACGAGCAGTACTTC.

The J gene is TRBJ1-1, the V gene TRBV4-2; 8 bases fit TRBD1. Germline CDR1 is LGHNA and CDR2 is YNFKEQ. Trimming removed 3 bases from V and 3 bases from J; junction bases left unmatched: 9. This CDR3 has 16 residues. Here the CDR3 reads CASSQEPGQGYTEAFF. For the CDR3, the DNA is TGTGCCAGCAGCCAGGAACCCGGACAGGGATACACTGAAGCTTTCTTT.

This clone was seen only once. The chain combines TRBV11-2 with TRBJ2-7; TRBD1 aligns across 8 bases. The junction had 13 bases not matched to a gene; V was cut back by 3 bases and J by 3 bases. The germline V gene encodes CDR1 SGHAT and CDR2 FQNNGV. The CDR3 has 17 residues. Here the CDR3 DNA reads TGTGCCAGCAGCTTTGCCCCTCGGACAGGGACCTTCTACGAGCAGTACTTC. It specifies CASSFAPRTGTFYEQYF.

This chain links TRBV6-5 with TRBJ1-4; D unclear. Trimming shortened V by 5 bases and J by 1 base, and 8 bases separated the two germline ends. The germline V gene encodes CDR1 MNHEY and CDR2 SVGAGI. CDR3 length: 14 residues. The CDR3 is CASSPVGTNEKLFF. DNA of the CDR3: TGTGCCAGCAGTCCCGTCGGAACTAATGAAAAACTGTTTTTT.

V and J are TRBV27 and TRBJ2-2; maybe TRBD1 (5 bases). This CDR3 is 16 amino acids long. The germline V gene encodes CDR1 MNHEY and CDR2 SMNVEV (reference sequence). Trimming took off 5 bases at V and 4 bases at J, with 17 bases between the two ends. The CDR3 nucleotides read TGTGCCAGCAGTCCCGGAAAAGGGGCACTCACCGGGGAGCTGTTTTTT. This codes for CASSPGKGALTGELFF.

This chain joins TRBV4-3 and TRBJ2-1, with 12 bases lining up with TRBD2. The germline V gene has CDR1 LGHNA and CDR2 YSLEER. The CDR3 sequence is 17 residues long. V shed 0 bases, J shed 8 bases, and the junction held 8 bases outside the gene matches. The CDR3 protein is CASSQDRGTSGLYEQFF. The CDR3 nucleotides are TGCGCCAGCAGCCAAGATAGAGGGACTAGCGGGCTCTATGAGCAGTTCTTC.

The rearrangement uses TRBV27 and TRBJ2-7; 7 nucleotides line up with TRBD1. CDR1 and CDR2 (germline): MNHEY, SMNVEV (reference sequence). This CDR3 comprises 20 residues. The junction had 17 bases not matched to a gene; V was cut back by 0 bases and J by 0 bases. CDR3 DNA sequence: TGTGCCAGCAGTTTATCGTATCTCGTTTCGAGGGGGCACCTCTCCTACGAGCAGTACTTC. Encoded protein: CASSLSYLVSRGHLSYEQYF.